This T cell receptor beta chain was sequenced in a study of blood T cell repertoires in COVID-19. About the research overall: Specimens from acute and convalescent COVID-19 originated in the United States, Italy and Spain.

Per the study methods: Cell counts per sample came from amplifying reference gene primers. The table came from immunoSEQ multiplex PCR; TCRdb's copy has only in-frame clones and leaves some out. That table supplies the V and J calls and clone size; D and trimming were determined from the DNA. The sample holds about 180,000 clones, 60% to 80% seen once. The study assigned cohorts using participant-reported clinical history. J lost 1 base, V lost 4 bases, and 3 bases had no gene match. Germline V lookup: CDR1 WSHSY, CDR2 SAAADI. The CDR3 totals 15 residues. This TCR was recovered from a man between 60 and 70 years old who had been exposed to COVID-19. Specimen: PBMCs or T cells enriched from blood (not recorded which). The rearrangement links TRBV10-2 to TRBJ2-3; the match to TRBD1 covers 9 bases. CDR3 in DNA: TGCGCCAGCAGTGGGGGACAGGGACGCACAGATACGCAGTATTTT. It encodes CASSGGQGRTDTQYF.